These T cell receptor beta chains were read from a single sample in a study of CD8+CD57+ T cells in acquired aplastic anemia. TCRdb recomputed calls from the reads with MiXCR, one row per CDR3 protein. The sample contains 250,000 to 300,000 distinct CDR3 sequences, roughly 59% of which appear only once. Material for sequencing was sorted CD4+, CD8+, or CD8+CD57+ T cells (not recorded which) from PBMCs. These receptors all stem from a human donor with aplastic anemia. Both conserved end residues are part of each CDR3. D genes are given only for firm matches. The size entry is marked missing in some rows and otherwise reads once, few, many or a size class.

NA,TRBJ1-6,TRBD1,TRBV5-1,TGCGCCAGCAGCCCAGGGACAGGGAGTTCACCCCTCCACTTT,CASSPGTGSSPLHF
many,TRBJ2-4,NA,TRBV5-1,TGCGCCAGCAGCCCCTCTCTGGGTAGCGGCCAAAACATTCAGTACTTC,CASSPSLGSGQNIQYF
many,TRBJ1-5,TRBD1,TRBV6-1,TGTGCCAGCAAAGGGGACAGGGGCTTTCTTAGCAATCAGCCCCAGCATTTT,CASKGDRGFLSNQPQHF
NA,TRBJ1-2,TRBD1,TRBV9,TGTGCCAGCAGCGTAGCTACGGGACAGGGGAACTATGGCTACACCTTC,CASSVATGQGNYGYTF
NA,TRBJ1-1,NA,TRBV10-3,TGTGCCATCAGTGCTCGGGGTGATGAAGCTTTCTTT,CAISARGDEAFF
few,TRBJ2-7,NA,TRBV7-2,TGTGCCAGCAGCTTAGCAACAGGGATCTCCTACGAGCAGTACTTC,CASSLATGISYEQYF
NA,TRBJ2-7,TRBD1,TRBV5-1,TGCGCCAGCAGCAGAAGCCTAGGACAGGGCTACGAGCAGTACTTC,CASSRSLGQGYEQYF
once,TRBJ1-1,NA,TRBV7-3,TGTGCCAGCAGCTTAACGGGGTTCATGAACACTGAAGCTTTCTTT,CASSLTGFMNTEAFF
NA,TRBJ1-2,NA,TRBV12-1,TGTGCCAGCAGGCCCACAGGGGGCCGTGGCTACACCTTC,CASRPTGGRGYTF
NA,TRBJ2-5,TRBD1,TRBV20-1,TGCAGTGCCGGACAGGGATTGGGTGAGACCCAGTACTTC,CSAGQGLGETQYF
NA,TRBJ2-3,TRBD1,TRBV2,TGTGCCACCACGGGGACAGCTAGCACAGATACGCAGTATTTT,CATTGTASTDTQYF
NA,TRBJ2-7,NA,TRBV25-1,TGTGCCAGCAGTGTGACGGGGGCCTCCTACGAGCAGTACTTC,CASSVTGASYEQYF
many,TRBJ1-5,NA,TRBV19,TGTGCCAGTAGTACACAGGGAAATCAGCCCCAGCATTTT,CASSTQGNQPQHF
many,TRBJ2-3,NA,TRBV10-3,TGTGCCATCAGTGGAAATCCAGGGGCCGCTGGACAAGATACGCAGTATTTT,CAISGNPGAAGQDTQYF
NA,TRBJ2-3,TRBD1,TRBV19,TGTGCCAGTAGTGTACAGGGGGCGCGGGGTGCAAAGGACACAGATACGCAGTATTTT,CASSVQGARGAKDTDTQYF
many,TRBJ2-3,NA,TRBV20-1,TGCAGTGCTAAGAGGACTACAGATACGCAGTATTTT,CSAKRTTDTQYF
NA,TRBJ1-1,NA,TRBV20-1,TGCAGTGCTAGTGGGGGACACAACGCTGAAGCTTTCTTT,CSASGGHNAEAFF
few,TRBJ1-1,NA,TRBV15,TGTGCCGCTGGGGGAGGGAATCGGCTCACTGAAGCTTTCTTT,CAAGGGNRLTEAFF
NA,TRBJ2-1,TRBD2,TRBV7-9,TGTGCCAGCAGCTCTCCTCCGGGACTAGGCTCCTACAATGAGCAGTTCTTC,CASSSPPGLGSYNEQFF
NA,TRBJ1-1,NA,TRBV7-8,TGTGCCAGCAGCGACCGAGTGGGGGGAGCTTTCTTC,CASSDRVGGAFF
many,TRBJ1-6,NA,TRBV25-1,TGTGCCAGCAGTGAATACAATTCACCCCTCCACTTT,CASSEYNSPLHF
NA,TRBJ1-6,NA,TRBV7-9,TGTGCCAGCAGCTTTGTCTCAGGGGTGGATTCACCCCTCCACTTT,CASSFVSGVDSPLHF
NA,TRBJ1-4,TRBD1,TRBV19,TGTGCCAGTAGTATGGGACAGGGTAGGAAGGAAAAACTGTTTTTT,CASSMGQGRKEKLFF
NA,TRBJ2-2,NA,TRBV19,TGTGCCAGTAGTATAGCCGGGGCTACCGGGGAGCTGTTTTTT,CASSIAGATGELFF
few,TRBJ2-5,NA,TRBV10-2,TGCGCCAGCAGCCGACTGGGAGGAGAGACCCAGTACTTC,CASSRLGGETQYF
NA,TRBJ1-6,NA,TRBV12-3/TRBV12-4,TGTGCCAGCACCCAGAGGAATTCACCCCTCCACTTT,CASTQRNSPLHF
NA,TRBJ1-6,NA,TRBV5-4,TGTGCCAGCAGCTTGATAGGCTCCGGCGGAGGGGGTTCACCCCTCCACTTT,CASSLIGSGGGGSPLHF
NA,TRBJ2-1,NA,TRBV24-1,TGTGCCACCAGTGATTCGAGCGGTAGCTTTTACAATGAGCAGTTCTTC,CATSDSSGSFYNEQFF
NA,TRBJ1-1,TRBD1,TRBV5-1,TGCGCCAGCAGCCCCGGGACAGGGTCCGCTGAAGCTTTCTTT,CASSPGTGSAEAFF
NA,TRBJ2-1,NA,TRBV5-1,TGCGCCAGCAGCTCCAGGGTCTCCTACGAGCAGTTCTTC,CASSSRVSYEQFF
NA,TRBJ2-7,NA,TRBV9,TGTGCCAGCAGCGAGATGGACGGGCCCTACGAGCAGTACTTC,CASSEMDGPYEQYF
NA,TRBJ2-5,TRBD2,TRBV2,TGTGCCAGCAGTGAACTACGGGCGGGGGAGGGGGAGACCCAGTACTTC,CASSELRAGEGETQYF
many,TRBJ2-7,TRBD1,TRBV6-1,TGTGCCAGCAGGATAACTTCTGACAGGGGGAAAACGTACTTC,CASRITSDRGKTYF
NA,TRBJ1-4,NA,TRBV20-1,TGCAGTGCTTCCGGGGATAGATATGAAAAACTGTTTTTT,CSASGDRYEKLFF
many,TRBJ1-4,TRBD1,TRBV7-9,TGTGCCAGCAGCTTAGATGAGACAGGGAATGAAAAACTGTTTTTT,CASSLDETGNEKLFF
many,TRBJ2-3,NA,TRBV5-1,TGCGCCAGCAGCTTATCAACTGTCGGGACGCAGTATTTT,CASSLSTVGTQYF
many,TRBJ2-7,TRBD2,TRBV19,TGTGCCAGTCAGGAGACTAGCGGGCAGAGCTCCTACGAGCAGTACTTC,CASQETSGQSSYEQYF
many,TRBJ1-1,NA,TRBV29-1,TGCAGCGTTGGGCGTATCATGAACACTGAAGCTTTCTTT,CSVGRIMNTEAFF
NA,TRBJ2-5,TRBD2,TRBV12-3/TRBV12-4,TGTGCCAGCAGAGGGACTAGAGAGCTAGAGACCCAGTACTTC,CASRGTRELETQYF
many,TRBJ1-3,NA,TRBV6-5,TGTGCCAGCAGCCTCATGACAGCTGGAAACACCATATATTTT,CASSLMTAGNTIYF
NA,TRBJ2-1,TRBD2,TRBV4-1,TGCGCCAGCAGCCCGGGGGGGAGCGGGGGATATGAGCAGTTCTTC,CASSPGGSGGYEQFF
once,TRBJ2-1,TRBD2,TRBV20-1,TGCAGTGCTAGAGATCTAGCGGGGGGGCTGAATGAGCAGTTCTTC,CSARDLAGGLNEQFF
NA,TRBJ2-5,TRBD2,TRBV24-1,TGTGCCACCAGTGATCCGGGACTAGCGGGAGAAGAGACCCAGTACTTC,CATSDPGLAGEETQYF
once,TRBJ2-3,NA,TRBV6-5,TGTGCCAGCAGACCCTGGAAGACAGATTCGCAGTATTTT,CASRPWKTDSQYF
NA,TRBJ1-2,NA,TRBV10-3,TGTGCCATCAGTCAGGGCGGGGCCCCCGCTAACTATGGCTACACCTTC,CAISQGGAPANYGYTF